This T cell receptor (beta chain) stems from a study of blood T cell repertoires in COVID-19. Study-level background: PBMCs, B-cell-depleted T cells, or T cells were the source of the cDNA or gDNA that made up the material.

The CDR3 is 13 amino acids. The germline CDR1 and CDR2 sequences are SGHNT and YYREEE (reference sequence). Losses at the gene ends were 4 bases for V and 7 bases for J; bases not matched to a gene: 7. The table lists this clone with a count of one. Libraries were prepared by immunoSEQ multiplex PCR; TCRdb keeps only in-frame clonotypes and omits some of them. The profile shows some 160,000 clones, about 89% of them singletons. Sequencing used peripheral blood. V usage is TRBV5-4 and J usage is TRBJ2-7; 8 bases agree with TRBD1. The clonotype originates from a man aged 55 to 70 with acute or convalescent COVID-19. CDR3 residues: CASSVDRGGEQYF. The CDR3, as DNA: TGTGCCAGCAGCGTTGACAGGGGAGGTGAGCAGTACTTC. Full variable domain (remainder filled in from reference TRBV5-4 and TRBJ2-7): ETGVTQSPTHLIKTRGQQVTLRCSSQSGHNTVSWYQQALGQGPQFIFQYYREEENGRGNFPPRFSGLQFPNYSSELNVNALELDDSALYLCASSVDRGGEQYFGPGTRLTVT.